Below, 2 T cell receptor beta chains from the same sample are listed, as sequenced in a study of blood T cell repertoires in COVID-19. Using immunoSEQ multiplex PCR, the repertoire was profiled, and TCRdb retains in-frame clones only, with some absent. The profile shows hundreds of thousands of clones, roughly 87% of them singletons. Sequencing input: PBMCs or T cells enriched from blood (not recorded which). These receptor sequences come from a woman in her twenties or thirties who had recovered from COVID-19.

The V and J genes are TRBV7-8 and TRBJ1-1; D gene unclear. The V end lost 5 bases, the J end lost 3 bases, and 13 bases lay between the germline ends. Germline lookup yields CDR1 SGHVS and CDR2 FQNEAQ. The length of the CDR3 is 14 residues. CDR3 coding DNA: TGTGCCAGCAGCCCTTATGGTAGCGACACTGAAGCTTTCTTT. It translates to CASSPYGSDTEAFF.

The rearrangement links TRBV29-1 to TRBJ2-1; D remains unclear. V was trimmed by 4 bases and J by 2 bases, leaving 12 bases between them. Germline V gene sequence: CDR1 SQVTM, CDR2 ANQGSEA. The CDR3 runs to 14 residues. The DNA of the CDR3 is TGCAGCGTTGTCGGCAGAAGCGCCTACAATGAGCAGTTCTTC. It yields the protein CSVVGRSAYNEQFF.